This record looks at one T cell receptor (beta chain) sequence and its context. This clone was counted a single time. No cognate antigen has been identified for it. Base-call qualities are not available, and no considerably larger clone is one nucleotide away. Receptor amplification or capture employed the immunoSEQ multiplex PCR assay. Here the immuneACCESS table is served through TCRdb, limited to in-frame sequences with V and J called. Missing clones are a known gap in these copies; in checked studies unresolved V genes cover under half, and the rest lacks a known reason. In all, the sample holds tens of thousands of clones, and 90% to 96% of those were seen once. Together, the top ten hold 0.36% of the sample. CDR1 SGHNT and CDR2 YYREEE were looked up in the germline V gene (reference sequence). A distance of 9 bases separates the germline ends of V and J, which lose 0 bases and 8 bases respectively. Its CDR3 holds 13 amino acids, cysteine through phenylalanine. Just the 39-base CDR3 DNA is kept, in frame starting at base 1.

These data are taken from a study of technical replicates of blood from several donors (dated by TCRdb to 2016 to 2017). Recombination connected TRBV5-4 to TRBJ1-3; a weak D assignment points to TRBD1 (6 bases agree). This sequence originates from a human donor in good health. Sample: T cells isolated from PBMCs. The CDR3 protein: CASSLARGHTIYF. The nucleotide sequence reads TGTGCCAGCAGCTTGGCCAGGGGCCACACCATATATTTT.